This TCR beta chain stems from a study of blood T cell repertoires in COVID-19. Study-wide context: From the United States, Italy and Spain came samples of acute and convalescent COVID-19.

Germline CDR1 LNHNV, CDR2 YYDKDF (reference sequence). This CDR3 contains 12 residues. V dropped 0 bases and J dropped 10 bases, with 8 bases sitting between them. The table came from immunoSEQ multiplex PCR; TCRdb's copy has only in-frame clones and leaves some out. This sample has 250,000 to 300,000 clones, with approximately 89% found just once. This clone was seen only a few times. The TCR was taken from a woman aged 55-69 years with acute or convalescent COVID-19. V usage is TRBV15 and J usage is TRBJ2-3, with D unclear. Sequenced input: peripheral blood. DNA of the CDR3: TGTGCCACCAGCAGAGATGACCGGGCGCAGTATTTT. This translates into CATSRDDRAQYF.